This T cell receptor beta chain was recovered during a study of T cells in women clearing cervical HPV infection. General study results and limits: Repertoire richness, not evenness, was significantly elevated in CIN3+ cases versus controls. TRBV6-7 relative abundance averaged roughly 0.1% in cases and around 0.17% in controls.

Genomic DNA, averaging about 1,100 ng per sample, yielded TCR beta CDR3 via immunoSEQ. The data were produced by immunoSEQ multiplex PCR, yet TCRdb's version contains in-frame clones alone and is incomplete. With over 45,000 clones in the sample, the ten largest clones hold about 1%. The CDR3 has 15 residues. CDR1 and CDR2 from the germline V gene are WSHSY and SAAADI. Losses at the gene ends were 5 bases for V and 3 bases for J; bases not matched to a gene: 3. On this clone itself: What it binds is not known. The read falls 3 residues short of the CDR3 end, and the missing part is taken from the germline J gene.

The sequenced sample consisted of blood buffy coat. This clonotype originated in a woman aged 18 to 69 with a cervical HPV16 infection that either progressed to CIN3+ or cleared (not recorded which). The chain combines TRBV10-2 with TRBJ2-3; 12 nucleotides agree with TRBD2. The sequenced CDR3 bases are TGCGCCAGCAGTTCTAGCGGGGGGGGTACAGATACG. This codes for CASSSSGGGTDT. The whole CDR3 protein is CASSSSGGGTDTQYF.